The 2 T cell receptor beta chains presented below share a single source sample, sequenced in a study of PD-L1 blockade in urothelial cancer. The assay was immunoSEQ multiplex PCR, and TCRdb's table has in-frame clones only and misses some. The sample lists about 50,000 clones, approximately 85% occurring once. The sample's time point: pretreatment peripheral blood. The sample consisted of PBMCs, taken around atezolizumab (anti-PD-L1) treatment. These receptors were obtained from a man between 65 and 80 years old with urothelial cancer.

J is TRBJ1-2 and V is TRBV10-3; a possible D gene is TRBD1 (6 bases). Germline V CDR1 and CDR2: ENHRY, SYGVKD. The V gene lost 0 bases and the J gene lost 4 bases, with 18 bases spanning the gap. This CDR3 has 17 residues. CDR3 DNA sequence: TGTGCCATCAGTGAGTCGTCCGGGGGGCCGTCCCTCTATGGCTACACCTTC. Encoded protein: CAISESSGGPSLYGYTF.

The rearrangement joins TRBV18 to TRBJ1-2, with 10 bases identical to TRBD1. Per germline, CDR1 KGHSH and CDR2 LQKENI. This CDR3 is 16 amino acids long. J lost 4 bases, V lost 2 bases, and 7 bases had no gene match. Here the CDR3 reads CASSPGSDRGLYGYTF. The CDR3 DNA reads as TGTGCCAGCTCACCAGGCAGCGACAGGGGGCTCTATGGCTACACCTTC.